What follows are 30 T cell receptor beta chains derived from one specimen sequenced in a study of cytomegalovirus exposure and HLA in healthy donors. Repertoires were generated with immunoSEQ multiplex PCR, while TCRdb's copy carries only in-frame clones and drops some. Of 59,000 or so clones listed, roughly nine tenths are singletons. Sequences were obtained from PBMCs. These receptors all come from a woman aged 18-29 years in good health and CMV-seronegative.

This chain links TRBV5-4 with TRBJ2-6; 8 bases are a match to TRBD1. V trimming: 3 bases; J trimming: 4 bases; junction bases outside the gene matches: 9. The CDR3 runs 17 residues. Germline V gives CDR1 SGHNT, CDR2 YYREEE (reference sequence). CDR3 coding DNA: TGTGCCAGCAGCTCCTCTCCTTACAGGGGGGGGGCCAACGTCCTGACTTTC. It specifies CASSSSPYRGGANVLTF.

This chain uses TRBV18 with TRBJ2-7, with 9 bases identical to TRBD1. V trimming: 3 bases; J trimming: 6 bases; junction bases outside the gene matches: 9. The CDR3 contains 15 residues. CDR1 KGHSH and CDR2 LQKENI come from the germline V gene. In DNA form, the CDR3 reads TGTGCCAGCTCACCGGCCGCACAGGGGGCGTTCGAGCAGTACTTC. Amino acids: CASSPAAQGAFEQYF.

This chain uses TRBV2 with TRBJ1-2, with TRBD1 matching over 8 bases. The CDR3 is 14 residues long. Trimming removed 3 bases from V and 7 bases from J; junction bases left unmatched: 7. Germline lookup yields CDR1 SNHLY and CDR2 FYNNEI. CDR3 DNA sequence: TGTGCCAGCAGTGACCTCGGGACAGGTGGTGGCTACACCTTC. Translated: CASSDLGTGGGYTF.

The rearrangement links TRBV29-1 to TRBJ1-1, with 8 bases aligning to TRBD1. The CDR3 is 15 amino acids. From germline, CDR1 is SQVTM and CDR2 ANQGSEA. J was trimmed by 1 base and V by 4 bases; bases with no gene match: 8. CDR3 in DNA: TGCAGCGTTGGACGACAGGGGATGGAGAACACTGAAGCTTTCTTT. This gives the protein CSVGRQGMENTEAFF.

CDR3 amino acids: CSALRGSGSLVAQYF. Here the CDR3 DNA reads TGCAGCGCCCTGAGAGGGTCGGGGAGTTTGGTGGCCCAGTACTTC. The gene calls are TRBV29-1 and TRBJ2-5; tentatively, D is TRBD2 (5 bases). This CDR3 comprises 15 residues. V was pared by 7 bases and J by 9 bases, with 27 bases between. In germline, CDR1 is SQVTM, CDR2 ANQGSEA.

The DNA of the CDR3 is TGTGCCAGCAGTTACCAGCTAGGCAATGAGCAGTTCTTC. This translates into CASSYQLGNEQFF. The chain employs TRBV6-5 and TRBJ2-1; D call uncertain. Germline loops: CDR1 MNHEY, CDR2 SVGAGI. This CDR3 region has 13 residues. V was trimmed by 2 bases and J by 6 bases, leaving 8 bases between them.

The chain links TRBV2 to TRBJ2-5; maybe TRBD2 (5 bases). This CDR3 is built from 15 residues. In germline, CDR1 is SNHLY, CDR2 FYNNEI. Trimming shortened V by 6 bases and J by 5 bases, and 19 bases separated the two germline ends. The chain's CDR3 is CASSEVGERGETQYF. The CDR3 DNA reads as TGTGCCAGCAGCGAGGTGGGAGAGCGCGGGGAGACCCAGTACTTC.

The sample holds one count of this clone. The chain has TRBV7-8 and TRBJ1-2; D is possibly TRBD1 (5 bases). This CDR3 comprises 13 residues. Trimming removed 4 bases at V and 0 bases at J, with 6 bases between. In germline, CDR1 is SGHVS, CDR2 FQNEAQ. CDR3 nucleotides: TGTGCCAGCAGCTCGGGGGCTAACTATGGCTACACCTTC. The encoded protein is CASSSGANYGYTF.

The rearrangement uses TRBV27 and TRBJ1-1, with a weak D call TRBD1 (5 bases). Germline CDR1 is MNHEY and CDR2 is SMNVEV (reference sequence). Trimming stripped 0 bases from V and 4 bases from J, with 9 bases between. The CDR3 sequence is 14 residues long. The CDR3 bases are TGTGCCAGCAGTTTATCGGCAGGGTCCACTGAAGCTTTCTTT. As protein: CASSLSAGSTEAFF.

This clone was seen more than once but under ten times. The chain employs TRBV18 and TRBJ2-7; possibly TRBD1 for D (5 bases). CDR1 and CDR2 (germline): KGHSH, LQKENI. V dropped 1 base and J dropped 6 bases, with 13 bases sitting between them. This CDR3 spans 14 amino acids. This CDR3 reads CASSPLQGSGEQYF. The CDR3 nucleotides are TGTGCCAGCTCACCACTCCAGGGTTCGGGCGAGCAGTACTTC. The full variable domain, rest sourced from reference TRBV18 and TRBJ2-7, is NAGVMQNPRHLVRRRGQEARLRCSPMKGHSHVYWYRQLPEEGLKFMVYLQKENIIDESGMPKERFSAEFPKEGPSILRIQQVVRGDSAAYFCASSPLQGSGEQYFGPGTRLTVT.

This clone was counted once. This rearrangement joins TRBV5-4 to TRBJ2-7; a weak D match, TRBD1 (5 bases). The V and J ends lost 3 bases and 0 bases respectively, with 10 bases between them. Germline V gene data show CDR1 as SGHNT and CDR2 as YYREEE (reference sequence). The CDR3 runs 14 residues. For the CDR3, the DNA is TGTGCCAGCAGCTCGGGCAGGGTCTCCTACGAGCAGTACTTC. Residues: CASSSGRVSYEQYF.

The rearrangement uses TRBV4-3 and TRBJ2-2; 12 positions match TRBD2. The CDR3 covers 22 residues. V gave up 2 bases and J gave up 0 bases; unmatched junction bases: 16. Germline CDR1 LGHNA, CDR2 YSLEER. This CDR3 reads CASSQIPIGLAGMRANTGELFF. The CDR3 region has the DNA TGCGCCAGCAGCCAAATACCCATAGGACTAGCGGGAATGCGCGCGAACACCGGGGAGCTGTTTTTT.

This chain links TRBV5-4 with TRBJ2-3; TRBD2 matches 9 bases. There are 15 residues in the CDR3. Germline V gene data show CDR1 as SGHNT and CDR2 as YYREEE (reference sequence). With V trimmed by 4 bases and J by 0 bases, 3 bases remained unmatched. CDR3 bases: TGTGCCAGCAGCAAAACTAGCGGGAGCACAGATACGCAGTATTTT. This sequence encodes CASSKTSGSTDTQYF.

V is TRBV6-6 and J is TRBJ1-5, with D tentatively TRBD1 (5 bases). This CDR3 spans 15 amino acids. Per germline, CDR1 MNHNY and CDR2 SVGAGI (reference sequence). The V gene lost 2 bases and the J gene lost 2 bases, with 10 bases spanning the gap. CDR3 region: CASSYKGQGNQPQHF. CDR3 coding DNA: TGTGCCAGCAGTTACAAGGGGCAGGGCAATCAGCCCCAGCATTTT.

The V and J genes are TRBV5-1 and TRBJ1-4; D is unclear. CDR3 length equals 15 residues. Between the trimmed V and J ends, which lost 0 bases and 5 bases, there was a span of 11 bases. Germline values: CDR1 SGHRS, CDR2 YFSETQ. This CDR3 is CASSLGLTGNEKLFF. The CDR3 nucleotides are TGCGCCAGCAGCTTGGGACTTACCGGGAATGAAAAACTGTTTTTT.

The V and J genes are TRBV2 and TRBJ1-2, with TRBD1 identical over 10 bases. CDR3 length: 16 amino acids. V lost 7 bases to trimming and J lost 7 bases; unmatched junction nucleotides: 15. Germline-derived CDR1 and CDR2 are SNHLY and FYNNEI. The CDR3 DNA follows: TGTGCCAGCACCCGGACAGGGGGAGGGAGTCCTTCTGGCTACACCTTC. This translates into CASTRTGGGSPSGYTF. Filled out from reference TRBV2 and TRBJ1-2, the complete variable domain reads EPEVTQTPSHQVTQMGQEVILRCVPISNHLYFYWYRQILGQKVEFLVSFYNNEISEKSEIFDDQFSVERPDGSNFTLKIRSTKLEDSAMYFCASTRTGGGSPSGYTFGSGTRLTVV.

The chain couples TRBV5-1 to TRBJ2-2, with 9 nucleotides matching TRBD1. The CDR3 totals 14 residues. The J segment lost 5 bases and the V segment lost 7 bases, leaving 6 bases of the junction unmatched. CDR1 is SGHRS and CDR2 is YFSETQ in the germline V gene. In nucleotides, the CDR3 is TGCGCCAGCCAACAGGGGGCAGGGACCGGGGAGCTGTTTTTT. It yields the protein CASQQGAGTGELFF. The full variable domain, rest sourced from reference TRBV5-1 and TRBJ2-2, is KAGVTQTPRYLIKTRGQQVTLSCSPISGHRSVSWYQQTPGQGLQFLFEYFSETQRNKGNFPGRFSGRQFSNSRSEMNVSTLELGDSALYLCASQQGAGTGELFFGEGSRLTVL.

J is TRBJ2-1 and V is TRBV9; TRBD2 matches at 10 bases. Germline loops: CDR1 SGDLS, CDR2 YYNGEE. CDR3 length: 15 residues. Trimming at V came to 4 bases and at J to 6 bases, leaving 7 bases not matched to a gene. The CDR3 protein is CASSISGGAGNEQFF. The CDR3 DNA reads TGTGCCAGCAGCATAAGCGGGGGGGCGGGCAATGAGCAGTTCTTC.

The V and J genes are TRBV27 and TRBJ1-6; D is perhaps TRBD1 (6 bases). Germline V gene sequence: CDR1 MNHEY, CDR2 SMNVEV (reference sequence). This CDR3 has 15 residues. Deletions cut 2 bases from V and 7 bases from J, with 12 bases between. The CDR3 coding sequence is TGTGCCAGCAGTTTAGCCAGGGGCGGGAATTCACCCCTCCACTTT. Residues: CASSLARGGNSPLHF.

This chain uses TRBV6-1 with TRBJ2-2; TRBD2 is a possible D gene (6 bases). V lost 5 bases and J 4 bases, leaving 14 bases between the germline ends. CDR3 length equals 15 residues. Germline V gene lookup returns CDR1 MNHNS and CDR2 SASEGT. Here the CDR3 reads CASSWDFLVTGELFF. The CDR3 region has the DNA TGTGCCAGCAGTTGGGACTTTCTCGTCACCGGGGAGCTGTTTTTT.

The J gene is TRBJ1-2, the V gene TRBV18, with 8 bases aligning to TRBD1. Unmatched junction bases numbered 4, after V lost 1 base and J lost 3 bases. From germline, CDR1 is KGHSH and CDR2 LQKENI. CDR3 length: 15 residues. The CDR3 loop reads CASSPQTGEHYGYTF. DNA of the CDR3: TGTGCCAGCTCACCACAGACAGGGGAACACTATGGCTACACCTTC.

This clone occurred once. V and J are TRBV11-2 and TRBJ2-3; possibly TRBD2 for D (5 bases). The CDR3 is made up of 13 amino acids. V lost 0 bases to trimming and J lost 6 bases, with 7 bases between them. CDR1 and CDR2 (germline): SGHAT, FQNNGV. The CDR3 DNA reads TGTGCCAGCAGCTTAGATCGGAGGGATACGCAGTATTTT. It is translated as CASSLDRRDTQYF.

V is TRBV19 and J is TRBJ1-3; no definite D call. The V end was cut by 5 bases, the J end by 7 bases, with 12 bases between. In germline, CDR1 is LNHDA, CDR2 SQIVND (reference sequence). The CDR3 runs 13 residues. The CDR3 region is CASSEGRGNTIYF. The CDR3, as DNA: TGTGCCAGTAGTGAGGGCCGCGGGAACACCATATATTTT.

In its sample, this clone was seen a few times. V gene TRBV19 combines with J gene TRBJ2-1; a possible D gene is TRBD2 (5 bases). Germline loops: CDR1 LNHDA, CDR2 SQIVND (reference sequence). This CDR3 spans 13 amino acids. The V and J ends lost 8 bases and 0 bases respectively, with 8 bases between them. DNA for the CDR3: TGTGCCAGTTGGGAGAGCTCCTACAATGAGCAGTTCTTC. Amino acids: CASWESSYNEQFF. Drawing the rest from reference TRBV19 and TRBJ2-1, the complete variable domain is DGGITQSPKYLFRKEGQNVTLSCEQNLNHDAMYWYRQDPGQGLRLIYYSQIVNDFQKGDIAEGYSVSREKKESFPLTVTSAQKNPTAFYLCASWESSYNEQFFGPGTRLTVL.

The V gene is TRBV7-8, the J gene TRBJ1-1; D is unclear. V shed 1 base and J shed 6 bases, with 12 bases lying between them. There are 14 residues in the CDR3. CDR1 SGHVS and CDR2 FQNEAQ come from the germline V gene. The CDR3 spells CASSLGIGGPEAFF. In nucleotides, the CDR3 is TGTGCCAGCAGCTTAGGGATAGGCGGGCCTGAAGCTTTCTTT.

This chain uses TRBV29-1 with TRBJ2-1; 7 nucleotides align to TRBD2. Germline V gene lookup returns CDR1 SQVTM and CDR2 ANQGSEA. The CDR3 runs to 15 residues. The ends lost 4 bases at V and 3 bases at J; junction bases unmatched: 9. CDR3 in DNA: TGCAGCGTTGCGATTCAACTAGCGAGCTACAATGAGCAGTTCTTC. Its protein product is CSVAIQLASYNEQFF.

V gene TRBV29-1 combines with J gene TRBJ2-3; tentative D call: TRBD1 (5 bases). The length of the CDR3 is 14 residues. CDR1 and CDR2 (germline): SQVTM, ANQGSEA. The ends were cut back, 4 bases at V and 2 bases at J, with 13 bases in the middle. In DNA form, the CDR3 reads TGCAGCGTTGCCGCGGACACCTTCACAGATACGCAGTATTTT. This codes for CSVAADTFTDTQYF.

This chain connects TRBV30 to TRBJ2-2; D is possibly TRBD1 (6 bases). The V and J ends lost 0 bases and 6 bases respectively, with 14 bases between them. The CDR3 covers 15 residues. Germline-derived CDR1 and CDR2 are GTSNPN and SVGIG (reference sequence). This CDR3 reads CAWSVHRVGAGELFF. The CDR3, as DNA: TGTGCCTGGAGTGTACACAGGGTGGGGGCCGGGGAGCTGTTTTTT. The full variable domain, its missing parts supplied by reference TRBV30 and TRBJ2-2, is SQTIHQWPATLVQPVGSPLSLECTVEGTSNPNLYWYRQAAGRGLQLLFYSVGIGQISSEVPQNLSASRPQDRQFILSSKKLLLSDSGFYLCAWSVHRVGAGELFFGEGSRLTVL.

The chain links TRBV5-1 to TRBJ2-3, with 9 positions matching TRBD2. Germline-derived CDR1 and CDR2 are SGHRS and YFSETQ. Trimming took 2 bases from V and 0 from J; bases not matched to a gene: 10. The CDR3 is 18 amino acids. CDR3 in amino acids: CASSFSRAGGPSTDTQYF. CDR3 in DNA: TGCGCCAGCAGCTTTTCACGAGCGGGAGGCCCCAGCACAGATACGCAGTATTTT.

This chain connects TRBV30 to TRBJ2-2; D call uncertain. With 3 bases removed from V and 8 bases from J, the gap between germline ends came to 13 bases. Germline V gives CDR1 GTSNPN, CDR2 SVGIG (reference sequence). The CDR3 length is 13 residues. The CDR3 nucleotides are TGTGCCTGGAGGCGCACACTAAGGGGGGAGCTGTTTTTT. Translating gives CAWRRTLRGELFF.